This T cell receptor (beta chain) originates from a study of T cells in Graves' hyperthyroidism and ophthalmopathy. Study-level points and caveats: Most thyroid clonotypes expanded above 0.001 appeared in blood too.

The CDR3 regions of TCR beta were amplified from RNA transcripts. Primed by the HTBI set, a first-round RT-PCR was run on the TCR CDR3. MiXCR was run by TCRdb on the multiplex PCR reads, yielding one entry per CDR3 protein. The table shows hundreds of thousands of distinct CDR3 sequences, with approximately 40% occurring only once. V lost 3 bases, J lost 4 bases, and 22 bases lay in between. Germline V gives CDR1 DFQATT, CDR2 SNEGSKA (reference sequence). The CDR3 contains 16 residues. As to this clonotype: Its antigen is unknown.

The chain is built from TRBV20-1 and TRBJ2-7; no definite D call. The sample was blood. This clonotype was obtained from a woman between 40 and 55 years old with Graves' hyperthyroidism. The CDR3 reads CSASPPQLWVAYEQYF. CDR3 in DNA: TGCAGTGCTAGCCCGCCGCAACTATGGGTGGCTTACGAGCAGTACTTC.